This T cell receptor beta chain was documented in a study of beta chain features in type 1 diabetes. Study findings and constraints: Type 1 diabetes patients had fewer VDJ junction insertions and more deletions. Moderate but significant shortening of TCRB CDR3s was recorded in all four CD4+ subsets from Type 1 diabetes patients. With patients and controls alike, PCR might favor shorter templates to an equal degree. High TCR expression in some cells could lead to their over-representation in cDNA sequencing.

The sequenced template was cDNA made from the entire isolated RNA. Assay used: immunoSEQ multiplex PCR; TCRdb lists only in-frame clones, some missing. The table has more than 150,000 clones, approximately 8.8% seen once. For this clone: The antigen is not known.

The CDR3 sequence is 13 residues long. Germline values: CDR1 SEHNR, CDR2 FQNEAQ (reference sequence). V dropped 6 bases and J dropped 6 bases, with 11 bases sitting between them. The sequence derives from a woman aged 30 to 39 with type 1 diabetes. The chain uses TRBV7-9 and TRBJ2-2; no firm D call. The sequencing sample was made of central memory CD4+ T cells from blood. The CDR3 protein is CASSLEVSGELFF. The CDR3 region has the DNA TGTGCCAGCAGTCTTGAGGTCTCCGGGGAGCTGTTTTTT.